The 2 T cell receptor beta chains in this list originate from one sample, sequenced in a study of shared clonotypes between healthy human individuals (dated by TCRdb to between 2020 and 2021). Receptor amplification or capture employed the immunoSEQ multiplex PCR assay. Not all clones reach the TCRdb copy of this immuneACCESS table, which keeps in-frame sequences only. Checked studies attribute under half of the gap to unresolved V genes and leave the rest unexplained. Counted in this sample were some 690,000 clones; 90% of them appeared once. Of the sample, around a third is held by the ten largest clones. Sequencing was performed on memory CD8+ T cells from PBMCs. The sample's cell subset or site label is to be understood as: CD45RO+ cells pooled with CCR7-negative TemRA cells. Source of these receptors: a man between 18 and 35 years old in good health. Some clones in this sample may be carry-over from other donors' samples.

V usage is TRBV5-8 and J usage is TRBJ2-7; 7 bases are a match to TRBD2. This CDR3 region has 16 residues. Germline values: CDR1 SGHTS, CDR2 YDEGEE. J was trimmed by 1 base and V by 4 bases; bases with no gene match: 11. The CDR3 sequence: CASSPLIAGESYEQYF. As DNA, the CDR3 is TGTGCCAGCAGCCCCTTGATCGCGGGAGAGTCCTACGAGCAGTACTTC.

V and J are TRBV6-5 and TRBJ2-1; D remains unclear. CDR1 is MNHEY, CDR2 SVGAGI, per germline. The CDR3 totals 13 residues. V lost 0 bases, J lost 6 bases, and 6 bases lay in between. The CDR3 nucleotides are TGTGCCAGCAGTTACTCGGCAGCCAATGAGCAGTTCTTC. Its protein is CASSYSAANEQFF.